The rows below give T cell receptor beta chains drawn from one sample of a study of blood T cells in healthy people across ages. MiXCR, run by TCRdb on the 5' RACE reads, gives a single entry per CDR3 protein. The top ten clones hold 8.7% of a sample with roughly 560,000 distinct CDR3 sequences, 24% of them seen once. These sequences were also reported in another study, on T cells of mothers and their children.

The source material was blood. These receptor sequences come from a boy aged 5-17 years in good health. The CDR3 runs from the conserved cysteine through the conserved F or W. Clone size is given for some rows only: seen once, a few or many times, or a class if the clone is expanded.

clone size	V gene	CDR3 protein
.	TRBV6-1	CASSEGSARFQETQYF
.	TRBV7-9	CASSSPLAGGNTGELFF
.	TRBV30	CAWSVLGIHEQFF
few	TRBV18	CASSPPAGDEQYF
.	TRBV10-3	CAISADRDNEQFF
.	TRBV12-3/TRBV12-4	CASSLLTNQETQYF
.	TRBV28	CASSPNPAAARETQYF
.	TRBV28	CASSRSGRMNEKLFF
few	TRBV6-1	CASKIRTASYEQYF
many	TRBV12-3/TRBV12-4	CASSGQANQPQHF
once	TRBV28	CASSLSGQGIDYTF
few	TRBV28	CASMVATGEQYF